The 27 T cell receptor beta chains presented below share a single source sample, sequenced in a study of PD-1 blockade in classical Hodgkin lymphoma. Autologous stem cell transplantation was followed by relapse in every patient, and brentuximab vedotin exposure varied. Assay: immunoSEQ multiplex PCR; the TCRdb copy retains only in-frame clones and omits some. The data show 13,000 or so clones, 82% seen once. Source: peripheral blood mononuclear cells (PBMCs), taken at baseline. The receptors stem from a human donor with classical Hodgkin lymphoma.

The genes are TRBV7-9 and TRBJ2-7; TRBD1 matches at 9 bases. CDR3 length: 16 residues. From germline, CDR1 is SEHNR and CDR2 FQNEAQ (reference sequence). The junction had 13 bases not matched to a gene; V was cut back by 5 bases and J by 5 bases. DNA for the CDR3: TGTGCCAGCAGCCCACGGACAGGGGTAGGGGTTGACGAGCAGTACTTC. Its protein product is CASSPRTGVGVDEQYF. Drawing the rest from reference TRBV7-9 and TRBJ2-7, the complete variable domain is DTGVSQNPRHKITKRGQNVTFRCDPISEHNRLYWYRQTLGQGPEFLTYFQNEAQLEKSRLLSDRFSAERPKGSFSTLEIQRTEQGDSAMYLCASSPRTGVGVDEQYFGPGTRLTVT.

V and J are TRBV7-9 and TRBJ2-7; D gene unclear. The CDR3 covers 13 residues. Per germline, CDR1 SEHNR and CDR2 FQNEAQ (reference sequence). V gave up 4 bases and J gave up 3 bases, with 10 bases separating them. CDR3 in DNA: TGTGCCAGCAGCTCGGGCCTCGGCTACGAGCAGTACTTC. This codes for CASSSGLGYEQYF.

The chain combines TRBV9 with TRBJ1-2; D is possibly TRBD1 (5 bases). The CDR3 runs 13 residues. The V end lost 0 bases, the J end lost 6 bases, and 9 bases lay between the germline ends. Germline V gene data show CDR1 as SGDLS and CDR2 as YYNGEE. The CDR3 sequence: CASSVGQRNGYTF. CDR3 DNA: TGTGCCAGCAGCGTAGGACAGAGGAATGGCTACACCTTC.

For the CDR3, the DNA is TGTGCCAGCAGCGTAGCTAGTACCCAAGAGACCCAGTACTTC. This translates into CASSVASTQETQYF. The chain is built from TRBV9 and TRBJ2-5; D unclear. V shed 0 bases and J shed 1 base, with 7 bases lying between them. The V gene's germline CDR1 is SGDLS and CDR2 YYNGEE. This CDR3 comprises 14 residues.

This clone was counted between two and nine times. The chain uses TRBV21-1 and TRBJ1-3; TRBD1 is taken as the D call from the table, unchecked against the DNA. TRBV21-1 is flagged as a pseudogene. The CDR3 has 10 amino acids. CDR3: CASIRDSLYF. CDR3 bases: TGTGCCAGCATCCGGGACAGTCTATATTTT.

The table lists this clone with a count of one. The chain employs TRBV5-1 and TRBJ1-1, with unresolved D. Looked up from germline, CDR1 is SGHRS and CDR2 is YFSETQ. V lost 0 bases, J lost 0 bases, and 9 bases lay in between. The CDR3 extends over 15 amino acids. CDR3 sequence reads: CASSLERELNTEAFF. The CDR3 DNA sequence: TGCGCCAGCAGCTTGGAGAGAGAATTGAACACTGAAGCTTTCTTT.

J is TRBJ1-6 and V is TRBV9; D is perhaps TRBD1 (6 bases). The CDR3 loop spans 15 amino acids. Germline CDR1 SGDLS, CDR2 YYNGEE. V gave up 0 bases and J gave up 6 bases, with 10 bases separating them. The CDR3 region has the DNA TGTGCCAGCAGCGTAGGGACAGCGCGTAATTCACCCCTCCACTTT. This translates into CASSVGTARNSPLHF.

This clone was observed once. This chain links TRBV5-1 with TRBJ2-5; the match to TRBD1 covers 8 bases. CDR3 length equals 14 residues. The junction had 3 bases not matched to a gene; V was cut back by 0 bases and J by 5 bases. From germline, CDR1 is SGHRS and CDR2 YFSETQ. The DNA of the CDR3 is TGCGCCAGCAGCTTGGCGACAGGGGTGGAGACCCAGTACTTC. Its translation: CASSLATGVETQYF.

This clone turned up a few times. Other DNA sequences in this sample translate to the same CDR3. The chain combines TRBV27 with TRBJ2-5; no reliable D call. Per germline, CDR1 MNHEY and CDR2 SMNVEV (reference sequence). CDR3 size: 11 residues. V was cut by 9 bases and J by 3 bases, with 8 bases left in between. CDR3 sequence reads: CASGRKETQYF. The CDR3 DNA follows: TGTGCCAGTGGGCGCAAAGAGACCCAGTACTTC.

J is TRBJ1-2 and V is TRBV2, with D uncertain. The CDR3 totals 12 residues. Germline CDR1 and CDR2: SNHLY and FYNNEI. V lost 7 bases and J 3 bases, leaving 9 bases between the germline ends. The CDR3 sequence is CASMWEDYGYTF. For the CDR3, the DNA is TGTGCCAGCATGTGGGAGGACTATGGCTACACCTTC.

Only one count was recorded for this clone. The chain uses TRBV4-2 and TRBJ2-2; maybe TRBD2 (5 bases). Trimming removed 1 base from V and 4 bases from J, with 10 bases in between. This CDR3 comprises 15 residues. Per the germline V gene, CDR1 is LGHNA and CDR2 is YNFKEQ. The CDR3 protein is CASSQVTGITGELFF. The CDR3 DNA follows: TGTGCCAGCAGCCAAGTAACGGGAATCACCGGGGAGCTGTTTTTT.

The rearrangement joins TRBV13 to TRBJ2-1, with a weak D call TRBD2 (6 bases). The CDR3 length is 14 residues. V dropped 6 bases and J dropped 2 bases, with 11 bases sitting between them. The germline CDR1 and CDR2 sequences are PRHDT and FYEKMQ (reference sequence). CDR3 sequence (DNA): TGTGCCAGCAGGGAGGAGGGCGCCTACAATGAGCAGTTCTTC. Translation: CASREEGAYNEQFF.

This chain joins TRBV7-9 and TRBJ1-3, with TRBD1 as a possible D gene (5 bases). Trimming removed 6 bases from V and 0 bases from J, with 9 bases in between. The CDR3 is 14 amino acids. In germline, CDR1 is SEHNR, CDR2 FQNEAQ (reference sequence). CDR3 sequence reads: CASSQTGSGNTIYF. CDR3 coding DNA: TGTGCCAGCAGTCAAACAGGCTCTGGAAACACCATATATTTT. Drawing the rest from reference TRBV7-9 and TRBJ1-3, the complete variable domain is DTGVSQNPRHKITKRGQNVTFRCDPISEHNRLYWYRQTLGQGPEFLTYFQNEAQLEKSRLLSDRFSAERPKGSFSTLEIQRTEQGDSAMYLCASSQTGSGNTIYFGEGSWLTVV.

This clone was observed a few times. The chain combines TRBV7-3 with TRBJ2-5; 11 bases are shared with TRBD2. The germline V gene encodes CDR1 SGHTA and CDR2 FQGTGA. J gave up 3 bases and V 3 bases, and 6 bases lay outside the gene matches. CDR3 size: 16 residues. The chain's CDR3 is CASSFGTSGYEETQYF. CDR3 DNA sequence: TGTGCCAGCAGCTTCGGGACTAGCGGCTATGAAGAGACCCAGTACTTC.

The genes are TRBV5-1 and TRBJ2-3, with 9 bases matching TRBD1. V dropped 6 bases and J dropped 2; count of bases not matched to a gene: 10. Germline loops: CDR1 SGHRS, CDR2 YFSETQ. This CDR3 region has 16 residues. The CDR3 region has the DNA TGCGCCAGCACATTACAAGGGACAGGGAACACAGATACGCAGTATTTT. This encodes CASTLQGTGNTDTQYF.

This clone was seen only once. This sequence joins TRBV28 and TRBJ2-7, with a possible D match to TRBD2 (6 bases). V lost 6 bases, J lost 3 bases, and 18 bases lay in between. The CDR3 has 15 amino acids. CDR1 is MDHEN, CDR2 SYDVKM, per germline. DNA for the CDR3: TGTGCCAGCAGAGGAGGGACCCCGGGAAACTACGAGCAGTACTTC. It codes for CASRGGTPGNYEQYF.

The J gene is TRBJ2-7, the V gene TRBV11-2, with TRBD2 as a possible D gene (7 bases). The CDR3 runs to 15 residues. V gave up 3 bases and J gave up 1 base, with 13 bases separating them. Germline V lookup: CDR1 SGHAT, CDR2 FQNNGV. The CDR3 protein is CASSFGGGPSYEQYF. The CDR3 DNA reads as TGTGCCAGCAGCTTTGGGGGGGGCCCTTCCTACGAGCAGTACTTC.

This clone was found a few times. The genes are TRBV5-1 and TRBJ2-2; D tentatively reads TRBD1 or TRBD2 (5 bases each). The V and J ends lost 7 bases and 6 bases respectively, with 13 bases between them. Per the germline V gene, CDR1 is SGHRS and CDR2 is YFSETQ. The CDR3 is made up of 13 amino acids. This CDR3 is CASRRDGSGELFF. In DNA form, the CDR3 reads TGCGCCAGCCGCAGGGACGGTTCCGGGGAGCTGTTTTTT. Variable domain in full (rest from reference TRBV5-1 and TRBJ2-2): KAGVTQTPRYLIKTRGQQVTLSCSPISGHRSVSWYQQTPGQGLQFLFEYFSETQRNKGNFPGRFSGRQFSNSRSEMNVSTLELGDSALYLCASRRDGSGELFFGEGSRLTVL.

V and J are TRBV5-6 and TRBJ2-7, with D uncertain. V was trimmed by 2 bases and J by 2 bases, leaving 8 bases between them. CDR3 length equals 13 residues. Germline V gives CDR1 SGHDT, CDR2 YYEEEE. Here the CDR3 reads CASSLENPYEQYF. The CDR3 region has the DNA TGTGCCAGCAGCTTAGAGAACCCCTACGAGCAGTACTTC.

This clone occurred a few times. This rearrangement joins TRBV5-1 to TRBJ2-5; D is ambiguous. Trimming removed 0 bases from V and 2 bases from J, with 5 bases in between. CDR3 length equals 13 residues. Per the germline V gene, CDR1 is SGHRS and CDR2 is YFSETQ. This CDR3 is CASSLGQQETQYF. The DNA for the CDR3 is TGCGCCAGCAGCTTGGGCCAACAAGAGACCCAGTACTTC.

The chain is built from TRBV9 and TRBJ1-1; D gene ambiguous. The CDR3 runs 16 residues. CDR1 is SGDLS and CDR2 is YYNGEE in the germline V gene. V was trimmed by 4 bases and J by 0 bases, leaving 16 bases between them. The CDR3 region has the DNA TGTGCCAGCAGCACCCAGTTGATTCCGTTGAACACTGAAGCTTTCTTT. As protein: CASSTQLIPLNTEAFF.

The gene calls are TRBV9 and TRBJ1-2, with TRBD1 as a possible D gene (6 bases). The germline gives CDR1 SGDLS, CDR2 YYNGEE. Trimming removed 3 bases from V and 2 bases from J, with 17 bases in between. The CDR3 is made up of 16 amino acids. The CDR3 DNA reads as TGTGCCAGCAGCGCTAGCGGGGGGCATCTCAACTATGGCTACACCTTC. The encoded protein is CASSASGGHLNYGYTF.

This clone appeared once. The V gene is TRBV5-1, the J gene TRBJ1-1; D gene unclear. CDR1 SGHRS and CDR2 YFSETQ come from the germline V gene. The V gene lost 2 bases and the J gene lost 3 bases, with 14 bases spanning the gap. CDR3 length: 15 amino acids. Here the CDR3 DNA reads TGCGCCAGCAGCTTAGGCGGAGCGGGATACACTGAAGCTTTCTTT. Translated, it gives CASSLGGAGYTEAFF.

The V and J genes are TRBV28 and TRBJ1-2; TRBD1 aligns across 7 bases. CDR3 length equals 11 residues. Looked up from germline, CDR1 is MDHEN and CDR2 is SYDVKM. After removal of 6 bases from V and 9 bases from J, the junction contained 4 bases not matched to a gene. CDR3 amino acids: CASRIQGRYTF. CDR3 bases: TGTGCCAGCAGGATACAGGGGCGCTACACCTTC.

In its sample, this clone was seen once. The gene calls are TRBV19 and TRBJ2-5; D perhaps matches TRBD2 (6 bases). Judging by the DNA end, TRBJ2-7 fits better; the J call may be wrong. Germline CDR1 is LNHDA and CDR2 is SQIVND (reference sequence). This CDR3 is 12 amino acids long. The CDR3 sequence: CASSPGGYEQYF. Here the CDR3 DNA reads TGTGCCAGTAGTCCCGGGGGCTACGAGCAGTACTTC.

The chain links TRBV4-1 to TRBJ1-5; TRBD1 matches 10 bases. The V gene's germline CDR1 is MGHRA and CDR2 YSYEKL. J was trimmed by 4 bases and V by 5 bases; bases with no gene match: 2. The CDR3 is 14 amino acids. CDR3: CASSRQGANQPQHF. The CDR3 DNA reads TGCGCCAGCAGCAGACAGGGGGCGAATCAGCCCCAGCATTTT.

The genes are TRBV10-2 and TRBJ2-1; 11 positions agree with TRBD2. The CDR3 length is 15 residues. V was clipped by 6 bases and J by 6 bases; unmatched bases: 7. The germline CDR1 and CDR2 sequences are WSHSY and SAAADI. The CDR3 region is CASRPGTSGINEQFF. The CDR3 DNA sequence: TGCGCCAGCAGGCCCGGGACTAGCGGCATCAATGAGCAGTTCTTC.